Listed here are 32 T cell receptor beta chains from one sample, sequenced in a study of control samples from healthy donors and cancer patients. Sequencing used immunoSEQ multiplex PCR; TCRdb keeps in-frame clones, though not all of them. The table shows around 120,000 clones, with around 86% occurring only once. Sequenced input: blood. The receptors were sampled from a man aged 40-49 years in good health.

The sample holds a few counts of this clone. The chain recombines TRBV13 with TRBJ1-1; D is unresolved. Germline values: CDR1 PRHDT, CDR2 FYEKMQ (reference sequence). V was pared by 0 bases and J by 3 bases, with 8 bases between. CDR3 length: 14 amino acids. CDR3: CASSLGLGYTEAFF. The CDR3 nucleotides read TGTGCCAGCAGCTTAGGCCTGGGTTACACTGAAGCTTTCTTT.

Worth noting for this clone: The sample has other DNA sequences that encode this CDR3 too. This chain uses TRBV29-1 with TRBJ2-2; 9 nucleotides align to TRBD2. The germline CDR1 and CDR2 sequences are SQVTM and ANQGSEA. V gave up 5 bases and J gave up 0 bases; unmatched junction bases: 4. CDR3 length equals 15 residues. CDR3 region: CSVIGGGANTGELFF. CDR3 bases: TGCAGCGTTATAGGCGGGGGGGCGAACACCGGGGAGCTGTTTTTT.

The chain has TRBV5-1 and TRBJ2-3; D not certain. Per the germline V gene, CDR1 is SGHRS and CDR2 is YFSETQ. V lost 4 bases and J 2 bases, leaving 8 bases between the germline ends. CDR3 length: 13 amino acids. CDR3: CASSLGPTDTQYF. CDR3 nucleotides: TGCGCCAGCAGCCTGGGCCCCACAGATACGCAGTATTTT.

This clone was observed a handful of times. The J gene is TRBJ1-1, the V gene TRBV5-5; the D gene is possibly TRBD1 (5 bases). The CDR3 extends over 15 amino acids. CDR1 is SGHKS, CDR2 YYEKEE, per germline (reference sequence). V lost 0 bases and J 1 base, leaving 10 bases between the germline ends. CDR3 in DNA: TGTGCCAGCAGCTTGGGAGGACATAAGAACACTGAAGCTTTCTTT. It translates to CASSLGGHKNTEAFF.

J is TRBJ2-7 and V is TRBV19, with D tentatively TRBD1 or TRBD2 (7 bases each). Per the germline V gene, CDR1 is LNHDA and CDR2 is SQIVND (reference sequence). Deletions cut 6 bases from V and 3 bases from J, with 15 bases between. The CDR3 runs 14 residues. DNA of the CDR3: TGTGCCAGTAGCACTAGCAGGGGGGGCTACGAGCAGTACTTC. Its protein product is CASSTSRGGYEQYF.

The chain has TRBV24-1 and TRBJ1-2; D gene unclear. The CDR3 extends over 13 amino acids. Trimming stripped 4 bases from V and 4 bases from J, with 9 bases between. Per the germline V gene, CDR1 is KGHDR and CDR2 is SFDVKD. CDR3 sequence: CATSEEGTYGYTF. The CDR3, as DNA: TGTGCCACCAGTGAAGAGGGTACCTATGGCTACACCTTC.

This clone was seen only a few times. The V gene is TRBV19, the J gene TRBJ1-2; D remains unclear. Germline CDR1 is LNHDA and CDR2 is SQIVND (reference sequence). The CDR3 is 17 amino acids. Trimming cost V 4 bases and J 8 bases, with 26 bases left between them. The CDR3 sequence: CASSTQGSALLVEGYTF. The DNA for the CDR3 is TGTGCCAGTAGTACACAAGGGAGTGCTCTGTTGGTTGAAGGCTACACCTTC.

The chain joins TRBV7-8 to TRBJ1-1, with D unresolved. Between the trimmed V and J ends, which lost 2 bases and 2 bases, there was a span of 12 bases. The CDR3 contains 15 residues. Per the germline V gene, CDR1 is SGHVS and CDR2 is FQNEAQ. Here the CDR3 DNA reads TGTGCCAGCAGCTTATCCGCCAGGCCAAACACTGAAGCTTTCTTT. Protein product: CASSLSARPNTEAFF.

The J gene is TRBJ1-1, the V gene TRBV3-1 (or the pseudogene TRBV3-2); no definite D call. This CDR3 is built from 12 residues. Germline CDR1 reads LGHDT; CDR2 reads YNNKEL (reference sequence). Trimming took 2 bases from V and 7 from J, leaving 8 bases between them. This chain's CDR3 is CASSQTSLEAFF. CDR3 sequence (DNA): TGTGCCAGCAGCCAAACCTCGCTTGAAGCTTTCTTT.

For the CDR3, the DNA is TGTGCCAGCAGCGCGCGGACTAGCCCTGATACGCAGTATTTT. The encoded protein is CASSARTSPDTQYF. The genes are TRBV9 and TRBJ2-3; 8 bases line up with TRBD2. V lost 3 bases and J lost 6; bases outside the gene matches: 6. Germline CDR1 reads SGDLS; CDR2 reads YYNGEE. CDR3 size: 14 residues.

The chain uses TRBV3-1 (or the pseudogene TRBV3-2) and TRBJ1-2, with 8 bases identical to TRBD1. CDR3 length equals 14 residues. The germline V gene has CDR1 LGHDT and CDR2 YNNKEL (reference sequence). Trimming removed 8 bases from V and 2 bases from J; junction bases left unmatched: 7. CDR3: CASGEQGGNYGYTF. DNA for the CDR3: TGTGCCAGCGGGGAACAGGGGGGAAACTATGGCTACACCTTC.

This clone appeared once. V gene TRBV5-1 combines with J gene TRBJ2-7; D possibly corresponds to TRBD1 (6 bases). Looked up from germline, CDR1 is SGHRS and CDR2 is YFSETQ. Trimming cost V 4 bases and J 4 bases, with 12 bases left between them. The CDR3 contains 13 residues. The chain's CDR3 is CASSPGTPYEQYF. CDR3 nucleotide sequence: TGCGCCAGCAGCCCAGGGACACCTTACGAGCAGTACTTC.

The chain carries TRBV19 and TRBJ2-5, with D possibly being TRBD2 (5 bases). V was clipped by 3 bases and J by 0 bases, with 20 bases between them. This CDR3 has 18 amino acids. Germline values: CDR1 LNHDA, CDR2 SQIVND (reference sequence). The DNA of the CDR3 is TGTGCCAGTAGTATCGCGTACCGGGGTCCTGAGTACCAAGAGACCCAGTACTTC. Protein product: CASSIAYRGPEYQETQYF.

The V call is TRBV4-3, the J call TRBJ2-5; D gene ambiguous. Germline CDR1 LGHNA, CDR2 YSLEER. The CDR3 consists of 14 residues. V lost 1 base and J lost 0, with 6 bases in between. In nucleotides, the CDR3 is TGCGCCAGCAGCCAAGGCCGGTACCAAGAGACCCAGTACTTC. Translating it yields CASSQGRYQETQYF.

The gene calls are TRBV4-3 and TRBJ1-6; a possible D gene is TRBD1 (5 bases). The CDR3 extends over 19 amino acids. Per germline, CDR1 LGHNA and CDR2 YSLEER. The V gene lost 0 bases and the J gene lost 10 bases, with 25 bases spanning the gap. The CDR3 is CASSQDVIVRGQGNSPLHF. CDR3 sequence (DNA): TGCGCCAGCAGCCAAGATGTAATAGTGCGGGGCCAGGGTAACTCACCCCTCCACTTT.

The V call is TRBV19, the J call TRBJ2-7, with D tentatively TRBD1 (5 bases). This CDR3 spans 13 amino acids. V was clipped by 3 bases and J by 4 bases, with 10 bases between them. Germline V gene data show CDR1 as LNHDA and CDR2 as SQIVND (reference sequence). The CDR3 here is CASSITGLYEQYF. The CDR3 DNA sequence: TGTGCCAGTAGTATTACAGGTCTGTACGAGCAGTACTTC.

This chain joins TRBV4-2 and TRBJ1-5, with D hard to call. CDR3 length: 14 residues. Germline V gives CDR1 LGHNA, CDR2 YNFKEQ. Trimming pared 1 base from V and 5 bases from J, leaving 9 bases between. The CDR3 sequence: CASSQGNRDQPQHF. CDR3 nucleotides: TGTGCCAGCAGCCAAGGGAATAGGGATCAGCCCCAGCATTTT.

V is TRBV7-2 and J is TRBJ1-5; no clear D. CDR3 length equals 13 residues. Looked up from germline, CDR1 is SGHTA and CDR2 is FQGNSA. V lost 4 bases, J lost 4 bases, and 8 bases lay in between. As DNA, the CDR3 is TGTGCCAGCAGCTGGGCGGGGAATCAGCCCCAGCATTTT. As protein: CASSWAGNQPQHF. Using reference TRBV7-2 and TRBJ1-5 for the parts outside the CDR3, the full variable domain is GAGVSQSPSNKVTEKGKDVELRCDPISGHTALYWYRQSLGQGLEFLIYFQGNSAPDKSGLPSDRFSAERTGGSVSTLTIQRTQQEDSAVYLCASSWAGNQPQHFGDGTRLSIL.

The rearrangement joins TRBV19 to TRBJ1-5; D gene ambiguous. The V and J ends lost 5 bases and 4 bases respectively, with 12 bases between them. The CDR3 loop spans 14 amino acids. The germline CDR1 and CDR2 sequences are LNHDA and SQIVND (reference sequence). The CDR3, as DNA: TGTGCCAGTAGTTTCGCGGGCTTAAATCAGCCCCAGCATTTT. It codes for CASSFAGLNQPQHF. Filled out from reference TRBV19 and TRBJ1-5, the complete variable domain reads DGGITQSPKYLFRKEGQNVTLSCEQNLNHDAMYWYRQDPGQGLRLIYYSQIVNDFQKGDIAEGYSVSREKKESFPLTVTSAQKNPTAFYLCASSFAGLNQPQHFGDGTRLSIL.

The chain employs TRBV5-4 and TRBJ1-3; no reliable D call. Trimming took off 4 bases at V and 4 bases at J, with 12 bases between the two ends. CDR1 SGHNT and CDR2 YYREEE come from the germline V gene (reference sequence). The CDR3 has 14 amino acids. The CDR3 is CASSPEYSGNTIYF. CDR3 sequence (DNA): TGTGCCAGCAGCCCTGAGTACTCGGGAAACACCATATATTTT.

The chain employs TRBV7-2 and TRBJ1-6, with unresolved D. Germline V gene data show CDR1 as SGHTA and CDR2 as FQGNSA. This CDR3 is built from 17 residues. V was shortened by 0 bases and J by 0 bases, with 9 bases between the two germline ends. The CDR3 here is CASSLARASSYNSPLHF. For the CDR3, the DNA is TGTGCCAGCAGCTTAGCGAGGGCGAGCTCCTATAATTCACCCCTCCACTTT.

The chain uses TRBV7-2 and TRBJ2-1; D perhaps matches TRBD2 (5 bases). Germline assignment: CDR1 SGHTA and CDR2 FQGNSA. The CDR3 runs 16 residues. The V end lost 1 base, the J end lost 0 bases, and 10 bases lay between the germline ends. CDR3 sequence reads: CASSLVVGSSYNEQFF. The CDR3 bases are TGTGCCAGCAGCTTAGTGGTGGGGAGCTCCTACAATGAGCAGTTCTTC.

The chain links TRBV6-4 to TRBJ2-3; 9 bases are a match to TRBD1. The J segment lost 6 bases and the V segment lost 5 bases, leaving 3 bases of the junction unmatched. Germline V CDR1 and CDR2: MRHNA, SNTAGT. CDR3 length: 13 amino acids. This chain's CDR3 is CASSQDRGDTQYF. DNA for the CDR3: TGTGCCAGCAGTCAGGACAGGGGTGATACGCAGTATTTT.

The chain carries TRBV15 and TRBJ1-5; tentatively, D is TRBD1 (5 bases). Germline loops: CDR1 LNHNV, CDR2 YYDKDF (reference sequence). The CDR3 runs to 15 residues. V lost 3 bases, J lost 5 bases, and 14 bases lay in between. CDR3 region: CATSSVWGGDQPQHF. The CDR3 nucleotides read TGTGCCACCAGCAGCGTATGGGGCGGGGATCAGCCCCAGCATTTT.

V and J are TRBV4-2 and TRBJ1-2; a possible D gene is TRBD1 (5 bases). V gave up 3 bases and J gave up 6 bases, with 11 bases separating them. The CDR3 is made up of 13 amino acids. Germline V gene sequence: CDR1 LGHNA, CDR2 YNFKEQ. The CDR3 sequence: CASSHSDRNGYTF. DNA for the CDR3: TGTGCCAGCAGCCATAGTGACAGAAATGGCTACACCTTC.

The chain employs TRBV7-9 and TRBJ1-5; D possibly corresponds to TRBD1 (6 bases). CDR3 size: 14 residues. CDR1 is SEHNR, CDR2 FQNEAQ, per germline (reference sequence). With 5 bases removed from V and 2 bases from J, the gap between germline ends came to 10 bases. CDR3 nucleotide sequence: TGTGCCAGCAGCACGGACAGCCGCAATCAGCCCCAGCATTTT. This encodes CASSTDSRNQPQHF. The variable domain in full, completed from reference TRBV7-9 and TRBJ1-5, reads DTGVSQNPRHKITKRGQNVTFRCDPISEHNRLYWYRQTLGQGPEFLTYFQNEAQLEKSRLLSDRFSAERPKGSFSTLEIQRTEQGDSAMYLCASSTDSRNQPQHFGDGTRLSIL.

V usage is TRBV4-3 and J usage is TRBJ1-2; D ambiguous. V dropped 1 base and J dropped 6 bases, with 18 bases sitting between them. Germline V gene lookup returns CDR1 LGHNA and CDR2 YSLEER. This CDR3 is built from 16 residues. Here the CDR3 reads CASSQVRTVLNDGYTF. CDR3 in DNA: TGCGCCAGCAGCCAAGTAAGGACCGTGTTAAATGATGGCTACACCTTC.

The V call is TRBV11-2, the J call TRBJ1-3, with D hard to call. Germline CDR1 is SGHAT and CDR2 is FQNNGV. V lost 4 bases and J lost 4, with 11 bases in between. The CDR3 spans 14 residues. CDR3 DNA: TGTGCCAGCAGCTCCATAAACCAGGGAAACACCATATATTTT. Its protein is CASSSINQGNTIYF. Full variable domain (missing parts from reference TRBV11-2 and TRBJ1-3): EAGVAQSPRYKIIEKRQSVAFWCNPISGHATLYWYQQILGQGPKLLIQFQNNGVVDDSQLPKDRFSAERLKGVDSTLKIQPAKLEDSAVYLCASSSINQGNTIYFGEGSWLTVV.

V and J are TRBV7-8 and TRBJ2-7, with unresolved D. CDR1 and CDR2 (germline): SGHVS, FQNEAQ. Trimming left V 2 bases short and J 0 bases short, with 8 bases between. The CDR3 is 14 amino acids. CDR3 loop: CASSLKWNSYEQYF. CDR3 DNA sequence: TGTGCCAGCAGCTTAAAGTGGAACTCCTACGAGCAGTACTTC.

This chain connects TRBV3-1 (or the pseudogene TRBV3-2) to TRBJ2-1, with D maybe TRBD2 (6 bases). The CDR3 has 16 residues. Trimming took 5 bases from V and 1 from J, leaving 15 bases between them. Looked up from germline, CDR1 is LGHDT and CDR2 is YNNKEL (reference sequence). CDR3 loop: CASSVTAGKSYNEQFF. DNA for the CDR3: TGTGCCAGCAGCGTCACGGCGGGGAAGTCCTACAATGAGCAGTTCTTC.

The chain combines TRBV6-6 with TRBJ1-5; no reliable D call. From germline, CDR1 is MNHNY and CDR2 SVGAGI (reference sequence). This CDR3 is 13 amino acids long. V lost 2 bases to trimming and J lost 7 bases, with 9 bases between them. In DNA form, the CDR3 reads TGTGCCAGCAGTTACCCCTTTCCCCAGCCCCAGCATTTT. As protein: CASSYPFPQPQHF.

CDR3 amino acids: CASSVSGLLNTEAFF. DNA for the CDR3: TGTGCCAGCAGCGTCTCAGGGTTGTTGAACACTGAAGCTTTCTTT. This chain uses TRBV9 with TRBJ1-1, with D possibly being TRBD1 (5 bases). Trimming pared 2 bases from V and 0 bases from J, leaving 11 bases between. CDR3 length: 15 amino acids. CDR1 SGDLS and CDR2 YYNGEE come from the germline V gene.